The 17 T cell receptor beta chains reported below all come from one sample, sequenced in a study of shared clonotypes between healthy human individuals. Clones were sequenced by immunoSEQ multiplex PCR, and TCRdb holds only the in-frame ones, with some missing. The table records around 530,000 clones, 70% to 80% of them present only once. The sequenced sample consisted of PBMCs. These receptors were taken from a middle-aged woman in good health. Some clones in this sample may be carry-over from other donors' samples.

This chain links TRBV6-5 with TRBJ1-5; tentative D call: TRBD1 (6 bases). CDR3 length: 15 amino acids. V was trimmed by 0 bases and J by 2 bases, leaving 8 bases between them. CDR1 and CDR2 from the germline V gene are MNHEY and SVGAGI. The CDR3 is CASSYSGQGNQPQHF. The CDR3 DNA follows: TGTGCCAGCAGTTACTCGGGACAAGGCAATCAGCCCCAGCATTTT.

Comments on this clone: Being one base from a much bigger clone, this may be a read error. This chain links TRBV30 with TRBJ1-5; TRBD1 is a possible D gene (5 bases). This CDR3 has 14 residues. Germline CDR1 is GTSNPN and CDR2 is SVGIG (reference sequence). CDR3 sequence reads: CAWSGGLGDQPHHF. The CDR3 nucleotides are TGTGCCTGGAGTGGGGGTTTAGGGGATCAGCCCCATCATTTT.

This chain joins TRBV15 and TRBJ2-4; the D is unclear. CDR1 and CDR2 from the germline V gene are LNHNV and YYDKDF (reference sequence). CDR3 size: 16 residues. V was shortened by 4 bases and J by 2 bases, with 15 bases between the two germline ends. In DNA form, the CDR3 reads TGTGCCACCAGCACCCTCCCCCTTGGGACCAAAAACATTCAGTACTTC. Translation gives CATSTLPLGTKNIQYF.

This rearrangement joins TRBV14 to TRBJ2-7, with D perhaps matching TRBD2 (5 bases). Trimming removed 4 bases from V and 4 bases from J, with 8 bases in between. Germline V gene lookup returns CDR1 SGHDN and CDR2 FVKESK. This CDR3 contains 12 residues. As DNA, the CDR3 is TGTGCCAGCAGCCGGAGCGGATACGAGCAGTACTTC. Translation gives CASSRSGYEQYF.

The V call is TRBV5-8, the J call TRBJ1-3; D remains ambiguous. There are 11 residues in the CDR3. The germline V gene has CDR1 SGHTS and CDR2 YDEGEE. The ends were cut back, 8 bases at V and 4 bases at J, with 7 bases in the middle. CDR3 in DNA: TGTGCCAGTACTAACGGAAACACCATATATTTT. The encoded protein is CASTNGNTIYF.

Here the CDR3 reads CASSRTGSSYNEQFF. The CDR3 DNA follows: TGTGCCAGCAGCCGGACAGGGAGCTCCTACAATGAGCAGTTCTTC. The chain is built from TRBV7-9 and TRBJ2-1; 8 positions agree with TRBD1. J gave up 0 bases and V 5 bases, and 3 bases lay outside the gene matches. The CDR3 is made up of 15 amino acids. Germline V lookup: CDR1 SEHNR, CDR2 FQNEAQ (reference sequence).

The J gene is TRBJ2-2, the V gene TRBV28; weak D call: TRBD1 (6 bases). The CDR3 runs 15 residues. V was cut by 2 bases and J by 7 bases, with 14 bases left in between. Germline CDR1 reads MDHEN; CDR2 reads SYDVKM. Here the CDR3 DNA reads TGTGCCAGCAGTTTAGTCAGGGGCGGAGTCGGGGAGCTGTTTTTT. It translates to CASSLVRGGVGELFF.

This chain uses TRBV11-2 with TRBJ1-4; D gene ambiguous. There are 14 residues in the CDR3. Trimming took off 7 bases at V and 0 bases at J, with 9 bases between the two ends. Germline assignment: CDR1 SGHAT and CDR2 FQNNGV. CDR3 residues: CASTFGSTNEKLFF. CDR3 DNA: TGTGCCAGCACTTTTGGTTCAACTAATGAAAAACTGTTTTTT.

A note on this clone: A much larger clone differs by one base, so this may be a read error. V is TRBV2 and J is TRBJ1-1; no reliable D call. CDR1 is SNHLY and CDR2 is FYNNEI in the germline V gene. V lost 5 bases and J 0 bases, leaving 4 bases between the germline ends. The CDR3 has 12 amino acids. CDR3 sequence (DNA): TGTGCCAGCAGTTACATGAACACTGAAGCTTTCTTT. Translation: CASSYMNTEAFF. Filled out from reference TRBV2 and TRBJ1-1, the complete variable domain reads EPEVTQTPSHQVTQMGQEVILRCVPISNHLYFYWYRQILGQKVEFLVSFYNNEISEKSEIFDDQFSVERPDGSNFTLKIRSTKLEDSAMYFCASSYMNTEAFFGQGTRLTVV.

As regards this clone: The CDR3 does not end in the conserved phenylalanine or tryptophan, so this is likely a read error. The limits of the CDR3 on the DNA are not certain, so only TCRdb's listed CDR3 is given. The CDR3 region is CSARVGFRC. This sequence joins TRBV20-1 and TRBJ2-7. From its first to its last residue, the CDR3 has 9 amino acids. The germline gives CDR1 DFQATT, CDR2 SNEGSKA (reference sequence).

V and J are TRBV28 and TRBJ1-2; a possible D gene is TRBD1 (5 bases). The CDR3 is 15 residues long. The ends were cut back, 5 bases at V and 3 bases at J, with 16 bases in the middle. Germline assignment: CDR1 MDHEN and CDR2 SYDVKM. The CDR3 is CASSTRDGGHYGYTF. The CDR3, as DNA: TGTGCCAGCAGTACGCGGGACGGCGGACACTATGGCTACACCTTC.

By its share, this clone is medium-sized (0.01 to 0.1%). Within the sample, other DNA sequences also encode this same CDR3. The DNA for the CDR3 is TGTGCCAGCAGTCTTCGGAAAGGGTCCACCGGGGAGCTGTTTTTT. It encodes CASSLRKGSTGELFF. V gene TRBV28 combines with J gene TRBJ2-2, with unresolved D. This CDR3 has 15 amino acids. Germline V CDR1 and CDR2: MDHEN, SYDVKM. Trimming stripped 5 bases from V and 4 bases from J, with 14 bases between. Drawing the rest from reference TRBV28 and TRBJ2-2, the complete variable domain is DVKVTQSSRYLVKRTGEKVFLECVQDMDHENMFWYRQDPGLGLRLIYFSYDVKMKEKGDIPEGYSVSREKKERFSLILESASTNQTSMYLCASSLRKGSTGELFFGEGSRLTVL.

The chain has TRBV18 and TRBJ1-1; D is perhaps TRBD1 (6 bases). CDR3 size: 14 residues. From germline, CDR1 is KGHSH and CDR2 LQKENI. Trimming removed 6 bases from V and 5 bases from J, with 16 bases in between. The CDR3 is CASSQGTLRTEAFF. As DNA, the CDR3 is TGTGCCAGCTCTCAGGGGACTTTGAGGACTGAAGCTTTCTTT.

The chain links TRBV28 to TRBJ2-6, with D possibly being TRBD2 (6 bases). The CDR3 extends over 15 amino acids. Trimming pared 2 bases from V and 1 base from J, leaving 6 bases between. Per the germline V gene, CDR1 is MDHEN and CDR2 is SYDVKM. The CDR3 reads CASSLAGSGANVLTF. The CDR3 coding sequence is TGTGCCAGCAGTTTAGCGGGGTCTGGGGCCAACGTCCTGACTTTC. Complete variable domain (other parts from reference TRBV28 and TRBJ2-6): DVKVTQSSRYLVKRTGEKVFLECVQDMDHENMFWYRQDPGLGLRLIYFSYDVKMKEKGDIPEGYSVSREKKERFSLILESASTNQTSMYLCASSLAGSGANVLTFGAGSRLTVL.

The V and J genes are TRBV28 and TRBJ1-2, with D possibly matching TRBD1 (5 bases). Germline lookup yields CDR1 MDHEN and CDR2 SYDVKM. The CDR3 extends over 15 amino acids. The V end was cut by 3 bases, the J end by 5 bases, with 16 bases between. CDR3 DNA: TGTGCCAGCAGTTTGACAGCCACGGAGCATTATGGCTACACCTTC. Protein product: CASSLTATEHYGYTF.

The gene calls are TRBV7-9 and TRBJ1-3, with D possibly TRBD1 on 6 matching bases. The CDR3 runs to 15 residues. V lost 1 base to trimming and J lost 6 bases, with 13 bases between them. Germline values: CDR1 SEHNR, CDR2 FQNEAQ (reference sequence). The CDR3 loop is CASSLEGGRQNTIYF. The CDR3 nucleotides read TGTGCCAGCAGCTTAGAGGGGGGGCGGCAAAACACCATATATTTT.

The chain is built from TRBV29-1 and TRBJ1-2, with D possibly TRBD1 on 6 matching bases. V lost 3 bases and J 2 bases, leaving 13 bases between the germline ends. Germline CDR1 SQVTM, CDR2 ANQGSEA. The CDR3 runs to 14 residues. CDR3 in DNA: TGCAGCGTTGAGTTCACGGACAGCAACTATGGCTACACCTTC. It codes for CSVEFTDSNYGYTF.